This record concerns one T cell receptor beta chain sequence. The CDR3 sequence is 15 residues long. Trimming removed 2 bases at V and 6 bases at J, with 16 bases between. Germline V gene sequence: CDR1 SNHLY, CDR2 FYNNEI. The sample comes from a study of blood T cell repertoires in COVID-19. Looking at the study overall: COVID-19 samples from acute and convalescent phases originated in the United States, Italy and Spain. From T cells, B-cell-depleted T cells, or PBMCs came the material, which was cDNA or gDNA.

Seattle researchers signed up patients amid active infection and tracked them longitudinally. Produced via immunoSEQ multiplex PCR; TCRdb's table is partial and in-frame only. The sample lists about 200,000 clones; about 85% were seen once. Sequenced material: peripheral blood. This receptor was obtained from a woman aged 45-60 years with COVID-19, enrolled during active disease. This sequence joins TRBV2 and TRBJ1-2; possibly TRBD1 for D (6 bases). The CDR3 DNA is TGTGCCAGCAGTGAAACCTACAGGGTTGGGGATGGCTACACCTTC. Protein sequence: CASSETYRVGDGYTF. Combining the CDR3 with reference TRBV2 and TRBJ1-2 gives the whole variable domain EPEVTQTPSHQVTQMGQEVILRCVPISNHLYFYWYRQILGQKVEFLVSFYNNEISEKSEIFDDQFSVERPDGSNFTLKIRSTKLEDSAMYFCASSETYRVGDGYTFGSGTRLTVV.